The present entry profiles one T cell receptor (beta chain) with its context. The germline gives CDR1 SGHTA, CDR2 FQGNSA. The V gene lost 1 base and the J gene lost 10 bases, with 2 bases spanning the gap. The CDR3 sequence is 10 residues long. The record originates from a study of OX40 agonist ivuxolimab in advanced cancers. TCRdb keeps only in-frame clones here, not all; method: immunoSEQ multiplex PCR. The table has about 79,000 clones, roughly 84% seen once. Systemic immunosuppression or autoimmune disease history was grounds to exclude patients. The chain joins TRBV7-2 to TRBJ2-1; no definite D call. Sequenced material: CD4+ or CD8+ T cells sorted from blood, taken in a trial of the OX40 agonist ivuxolimab. The receptor's source is an adult with an advanced solid tumor such as melanoma, head and neck, liver or kidney cancer. As DNA, the CDR3 is TGTGCCAGCAGCTTAGAAGAGCAGTTCTTC. Residues: CASSLEEQFF.